This TCR beta chain was captured in a study of blood T cell repertoires in COVID-19 (dated by TCRdb to 2018 to 2020). Regarding the research as a whole: Samples from collaborators originated in the United States, Italy and Spain and spanned both the acute and convalescent phases of COVID-19. The material from the prospective study consisted of cDNA or gDNA derived from T cells, B-cell-depleted T cells, or PBMCs. Deeply sampled blood TCRbeta repertoires from subjects exposed to, actively infected with, or recovered from COVID-19 were included in the dataset. The repertoires were released in a freely available public database meant as a resource for research on the immune response to SARS-CoV-2. Samples came from the ongoing ImmuneRACE study (first 160 participants) plus 1,254 subjects from 6 global collaborators. Sample metadata almost always included a de-identified subject ID, COVID-19 status, age in years and sex. Where HLA class I and class II types were available, the types were taken from metadata supplied by the sample provider, not from assay-based typing.

Enrolling through a virtual design, the prospective study's participants ranged in age from roughly 18 to 95 years and lived across about two dozen United States geographic areas. To assign participants to cohorts, the prospective study relied on clinical history that participants themselves reported in a screening survey and a study questionnaire. Mobile phlebotomists in the prospective study collected whole blood, serum and a nasopharyngeal or oropharyngeal swab from every participant. Over an approximately 2-month period, participants in the prospective study had the option of providing additional blood draws and questionnaires. Blood samples from the prospective study were shipped frozen or at room temperature prior to DNA extraction. What the study reported, not specific to this receptor: How much clinical and demographic metadata was included differed by source and by participant, and the metadata was provided uncurated.

Based on the germline V gene (reference sequence), the CDR1 and CDR2 sequences are LGHDT and YNNKEL. V is clipped by 4 bases and J by 0 bases, and the sequence between their germline boundaries is 12 bases long. The CDR3, from cysteine to phenylalanine, totals 16 residues. Solely the CDR3 DNA is kept, with 48 bases framed from the first base. The immunoSEQ Assay, a bias-controlled multiplex PCR, was used to amplify TCRbeta CDR3 regions from genomic DNA. The authors' analysis ran thus. Within the assay, amplification of reference gene primers was used to estimate how many nucleated cells each sample contained. Sequence reads were collapsed and filtered to measure the absolute abundance of every unique TCRbeta CDR3 rearrangement. Productive Simpson clonality was computed per sample as the square root of Simpson's diversity index over productive rearrangements. TCRdb carries this immuneACCESS record with in-frame sequences only. Its versions omit some clonotypes, under half of them owing to an unresolved V gene in the studies checked, with the rest unexplained. V and J calls and clone size are copied from that table; D and trimming were computed from the DNA. Counted in this sample were approximately 210,000 clones; 65% to 90% of them appeared once. The biggest ten clones account for 8.9% of the sample.

Concerning this clone itself: The antigen this receptor binds is unknown. Base qualities are not provided; no much larger clone lies one nucleotide away.

The specimen sequenced was PBMCs or T cells enriched from blood (not recorded which). The clonotype comes from a woman aged 45-65 years with acute COVID-19. The chain couples TRBV3-1 (or the pseudogene TRBV3-2) to TRBJ2-2; the D region possibly corresponds to TRBD1 (6 bases align). The DNA is as follows: TGTGCCAGCAGCCTGGAAGGGGGATCGAACACCGGGGAGCTGTTTTTT. It translates to CASSLEGGSNTGELFF.